The clone carrying this T cell receptor (beta chain) was counted a single time. Authors' analysis steps: Amplification of reference gene primers provided the estimated nucleated cell counts. Libraries were prepared by immunoSEQ multiplex PCR; TCRdb keeps only in-frame clonotypes and omits some of them. The DNA was the basis for D and trimming; V, J and clone size are from that table. This table holds some 160,000 clones, roughly 80% found once. This CDR3 region has 16 residues. The germline gives CDR1 LGHNA, CDR2 YSLEER. Deletions cut 2 bases from V and 8 bases from J, with 18 bases between. This entry is derived from a study of blood T cell repertoires in COVID-19. At the level of the study: Spain, Italy and the United States supplied samples that represented acute and convalescent COVID-19.

Material: peripheral blood. V usage is TRBV4-3 and J usage is TRBJ1-4, with a weak D call TRBD1 (6 bases). The receptor was isolated from a man aged 65 to 79 with active or convalescent COVID-19. CDR3 amino acids: CASSQNTGPLDEKLFF. CDR3 coding DNA: TGCGCCAGCAGCCAAAATACAGGGCCCCTCGACGAAAAACTGTTTTTT.